This TCR beta chain is drawn from a study of CD8+ T cells in alopecia areata. Study-wide results and limits: It was lesional scalp, especially alopecia totalis/universalis, that showed higher clonality than normal scalp. Sequencing of scalp tissue also captures the resident alphabeta T cells of normal skin. Unlike in mice, where it was clearer, TCR sharing across patients was less clear, possibly HLA-related.

In germline, CDR1 is SQVTM, CDR2 ANQGSEA. Trimming took 6 bases from V and 1 from J, leaving 19 bases between them. CDR3 length: 17 residues. Sequencing used cDNA as its template, made by extracting RNA and reverse transcribing it. Repertoires were generated with immunoSEQ multiplex PCR, while TCRdb's copy carries only in-frame clones and drops some. The sample records about 200,000 clones, around three fifths being singletons. Cell sorting on a FACSAria was used to separate CD4+ and CD8+ T cells from the PBMCs. This clone showed up just a few times. Its antigen is not known. The source of this sequence is a human donor in good health. This chain uses TRBV29-1 with TRBJ2-6; the D gene is possibly TRBD1 (6 bases). Material for sequencing was CD8+ T cells sorted from blood. CDR3 residues: CSVPGQGSGSGANVLTF. CDR3 coding DNA: TGCAGCGTCCCGGGGCAGGGGAGCGGTTCTGGGGCCAACGTCCTGACTTTC. The complete variable domain, with remaining parts taken from reference TRBV29-1 and TRBJ2-6, reads SAVISQKPSRDICQRGTSLTIQCQVDSQVTMMFWYRQQPGQSLTLIATANQGSEATYESGFVIDKFPISRPNLTFSTLTVSNMSPEDSSIYLCSVPGQGSGSGANVLTFGAGSRLTVL.